The 2 T cell receptor beta chains reported below all come from one sample, sequenced in a study of Graves' ophthalmopathy and Graves' hyperthyroidism. The sequenced template was RNA, covering the TCR beta CDR3 region. Second-round multiplex PCR followed a first-round RT-PCR using HTBI primers. One entry per CDR3 protein results from TCRdb running MiXCR on the multiplex PCR reads. This table has 300,000 to 450,000 distinct CDR3 sequences, about a sixth appearing once. Source material: peripheral blood. These TCRs come from an adult woman with stable Graves' hyperthyroidism.

This clonotype was seen at least ten times. Here the CDR3 reads CSARDRQGNGYTF. The CDR3 DNA is TGCAGTGCTAGAGATCGGCAGGGCAATGGCTACACCTTC. The V call is TRBV20-1, the J call TRBJ1-2; maybe TRBD1 (5 bases). Trimming took off 0 bases at V and 6 bases at J, with 11 bases between the two ends. CDR1 and CDR2 from the germline V gene are DFQATT and SNEGSKA (reference sequence). CDR3 length: 13 amino acids.

This clonotype was observed many times. The J gene is TRBJ1-2, the V gene TRBV3-1; no firm D call. Per germline, CDR1 LGHDT and CDR2 YNNKEL (reference sequence). The CDR3 is 14 amino acids. V gave up 0 bases and J gave up 3 bases, with 8 bases separating them. The CDR3 DNA sequence: TGTGCCAGCAGCCAAGAGGGAGTTGACTATGGCTACACCTTC. This encodes CASSQEGVDYGYTF.